The source of this TCR beta chain is a study of control samples from healthy donors and cancer patients. Per the germline V gene, CDR1 is GTSNPN and CDR2 is SVGIG (reference sequence). This CDR3 contains 15 residues. The germline V and J ends were trimmed by 2 bases and 0 bases, with 8 bases remaining between them. The protocol was immunoSEQ multiplex PCR, while the TCRdb copy is restricted to in-frame clones and leaves out a portion. Among around 31,000 clones listed, approximately 94% were seen once. The sample comprised blood. The chain combines TRBV30 with TRBJ1-6, with D uncertain. This clonotype was obtained from a man aged 55 to 70 in good health. For the CDR3, the DNA is TGTGCCTGGAGTAGTAGACGCTCCTATAATTCACCCCTCCACTTT. Protein sequence: CAWSSRRSYNSPLHF.